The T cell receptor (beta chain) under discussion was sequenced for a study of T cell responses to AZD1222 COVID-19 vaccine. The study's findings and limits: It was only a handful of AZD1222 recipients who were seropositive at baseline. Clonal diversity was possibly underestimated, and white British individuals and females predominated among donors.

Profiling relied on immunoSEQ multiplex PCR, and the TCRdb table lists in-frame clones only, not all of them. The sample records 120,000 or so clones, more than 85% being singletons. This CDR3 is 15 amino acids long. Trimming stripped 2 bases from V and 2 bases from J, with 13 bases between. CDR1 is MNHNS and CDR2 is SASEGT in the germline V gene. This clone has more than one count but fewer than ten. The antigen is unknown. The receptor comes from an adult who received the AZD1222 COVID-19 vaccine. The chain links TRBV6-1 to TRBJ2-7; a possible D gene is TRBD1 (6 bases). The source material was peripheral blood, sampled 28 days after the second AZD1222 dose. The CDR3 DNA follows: TGTGCCAGCAGTGAACAACAGGGATCGGCCTACGAGCAGTACTTC. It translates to CASSEQQGSAYEQYF.